This T cell receptor (beta chain) is from a study of cytomegalovirus exposure and HLA in healthy donors. Overall study results and limits: Highest at DRB1 and lowest at HLA-C, TCR association rates differed among HLA loci in a later analysis. Association of a missense DCLRE1C variant with TCR beta V- and J-gene trimming was reported in a later analysis. Later on, an analysis tied 15,000 or so TCR beta sequences to HLA alleles at 0.05 false discovery rate.

The PCR used 60 Vbeta and 13 Jbeta primers. Measured with immunoSEQ multiplex PCR; TCRdb has only the in-frame clones, and not every one. The sample has about 190,000 clones. Concerning this clone itself: Antigen unknown.

The source of this sequence is a man aged 25-40 years in good health and CMV-seronegative. The sample consisted of PBMCs.

The CDR3 loop is CAISESKGRTSQETQYF. The CDR3 DNA is TGTGCCATCAGTGAGTCGAAGGGGAGGACATCACAAGAGACCCAGTACTTC. The J gene is TRBJ2-5, the V gene TRBV10-3; a weak D match, TRBD2 (6 bases). The CDR3 runs 17 residues. Germline CDR1 is ENHRY and CDR2 is SYGVKD. With 0 bases removed from V and 2 bases from J, the gap between germline ends came to 16 bases.